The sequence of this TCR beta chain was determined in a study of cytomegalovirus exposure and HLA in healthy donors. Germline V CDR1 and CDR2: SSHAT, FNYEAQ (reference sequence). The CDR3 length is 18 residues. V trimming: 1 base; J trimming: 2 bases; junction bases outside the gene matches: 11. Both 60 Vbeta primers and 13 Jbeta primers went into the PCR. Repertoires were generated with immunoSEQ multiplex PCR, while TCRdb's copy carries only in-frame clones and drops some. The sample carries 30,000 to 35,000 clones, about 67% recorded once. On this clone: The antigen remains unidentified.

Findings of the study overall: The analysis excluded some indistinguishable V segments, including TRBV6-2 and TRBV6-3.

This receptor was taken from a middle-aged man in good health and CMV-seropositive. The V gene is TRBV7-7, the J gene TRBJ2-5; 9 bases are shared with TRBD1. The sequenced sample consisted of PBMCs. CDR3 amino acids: CASSLGGQGRGKQETQYF. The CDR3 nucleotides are TGTGCCAGCAGCTTAGGGGGACAGGGAAGAGGGAAGCAAGAGACCCAGTACTTC.